These T cell receptor beta chains were read from a single sample in a study of OX40 agonist ivuxolimab in advanced cancers. Only in-frame clones appear in the TCRdb table, and some are missing; sequencing was by immunoSEQ multiplex PCR. This sample has about 50,000 clones, with 85% to 90% found just once. The starting material was CD4+ or CD8+ T cells sorted from blood, obtained in a trial of the OX40 agonist ivuxolimab. These receptors came from an adult with an advanced solid tumor such as melanoma, head and neck, liver or kidney cancer. Each CDR3 is given with its conserved first and last residue. The D gene is left open where the match is weak. The size field is filled for only some rows; it gives once, few, many or a size class.

clone size: -
D gene: TRBD2
J gene: TRBJ2-5
V gene: TRBV7-9
CDR3 protein: CASSFSGETQYF
CDR3 DNA: TGTGCCAGCAGCTTTAGCGGGGAGACCCAGTACTTC

clone size: once
D gene: -
J gene: TRBJ1-2
V gene: TRBV30
CDR3 protein: CARTVNNYGYTF
CDR3 DNA: TGTGCCAGAACTGTGAATAACTATGGCTACACCTTC

clone size: -
D gene: -
J gene: TRBJ2-1
V gene: TRBV12-5
CDR3 protein: CASGLVLGLETANEQFF
CDR3 DNA: TGTGCTAGTGGTTTGGTCCTGGGGTTAGAGACAGCCAATGAGCAGTTCTTC

clone size: once
D gene: TRBD1
J gene: TRBJ2-7
V gene: TRBV15
CDR3 protein: CATRPGTVSYEQYF
CDR3 DNA: TGTGCCACCAGGCCCGGGACAGTCTCCTACGAGCAGTACTTC

clone size: -
D gene: -
J gene: TRBJ2-3
V gene: TRBV7-8
CDR3 protein: CASSLAIDTQYF
CDR3 DNA: TGTGCCAGCAGCTTAGCAATAGATACGCAGTATTTT

clone size: -
D gene: TRBD1
J gene: TRBJ1-5
V gene: TRBV7-2
CDR3 protein: CASSPRTGFSSNQPQHF
CDR3 DNA: TGTGCCAGCAGCCCCCGGACAGGTTTCTCGAGCAATCAGCCCCAGCATTTT

clone size: few
D gene: TRBD1
J gene: TRBJ2-2
V gene: TRBV23-1
CDR3 protein: CASMTGCKEDTGELFF
CDR3 DNA: TGCGCCAGCATGACAGGGTGTAAGGAGGACACCGGGGAGCTGTTTTTT

clone size: -
D gene: -
J gene: TRBJ1-2
V gene: TRBV9
CDR3 protein: CASSVDVGAVGYGYTF
CDR3 DNA: TGTGCCAGCAGCGTAGATGTGGGGGCAGTCGGGTATGGCTACACCTTC

clone size: -
D gene: TRBD2
J gene: TRBJ2-1
V gene: TRBV9
CDR3 protein: CASSVGLAGGHDNEQFF
CDR3 DNA: TGTGCCAGCAGCGTGGGACTAGCGGGGGGACATGACAATGAGCAGTTCTTC

clone size: -
D gene: TRBD1
J gene: TRBJ2-7
V gene: TRBV11-2
CDR3 protein: CASSRGTGSYEQYF
CDR3 DNA: TGTGCCAGCAGCAGAGGGACAGGGTCCTACGAGCAGTACTTC

clone size: -
D gene: -
J gene: TRBJ1-5
V gene: TRBV19
CDR3 protein: CASSMRGNQPQHF
CDR3 DNA: TGTGCCAGTAGTATGAGGGGGAATCAGCCCCAGCATTTT

clone size: few
D gene: TRBD1
J gene: TRBJ1-1
V gene: TRBV25-1
CDR3 protein: CASSEPTRQGHTEAFF
CDR3 DNA: TGTGCCAGCAGTGAACCAACTAGACAGGGACACACTGAAGCTTTCTTT

clone size: -
D gene: -
J gene: TRBJ2-5
V gene: TRBV6-5
CDR3 protein: CASSYSRAGIGETQYF
CDR3 DNA: TGTGCCAGCAGTTACTCGAGGGCGGGGATCGGCGAGACCCAGTACTTC

clone size: -
D gene: -
J gene: TRBJ1-4
V gene: TRBV9
CDR3 protein: CASSVGAGGLNEKLFF
CDR3 DNA: TGTGCCAGCAGCGTAGGGGCCGGGGGGCTTAATGAAAAACTGTTTTTT

clone size: -
D gene: -
J gene: TRBJ1-1
V gene: TRBV11-3
CDR3 protein: CASSLDGNTEAFF
CDR3 DNA: TGTGCCAGCAGCTTAGATGGGAACACTGAAGCTTTCTTT

clone size: -
D gene: -
J gene: TRBJ1-1
V gene: TRBV5-1
CDR3 protein: CASSLEPATEAFF
CDR3 DNA: TGCGCCAGCAGCTTGGAACCAGCCACTGAAGCTTTCTTT

clone size: -
D gene: -
J gene: TRBJ2-5
V gene: TRBV2
CDR3 protein: CASSGQETQYF
CDR3 DNA: TGTGCCAGCAGTGGCCAAGAGACCCAGTACTTC

clone size: -
D gene: -
J gene: TRBJ2-7
V gene: TRBV29-1
CDR3 protein: CSVTSNAAYEQYF
CDR3 DNA: TGCAGCGTTACTAGTAACGCAGCCTACGAGCAGTACTTC

clone size: -
D gene: TRBD1
J gene: TRBJ2-6
V gene: TRBV11-2
CDR3 protein: CASSSGQSGAGANVLTF
CDR3 DNA: TGTGCCAGCAGCTCGGGACAGTCGGGCGCTGGGGCCAACGTCCTGACTTTC

clone size: few
D gene: TRBD1
J gene: TRBJ1-2
V gene: TRBV9
CDR3 protein: CASSAGDSHYTF
CDR3 DNA: TGTGCCAGCAGCGCTGGGGACAGCCACTACACCTTC

clone size: -
D gene: TRBD1
J gene: TRBJ2-5
V gene: TRBV5-1
CDR3 protein: CASSLDSSGGAKTQYF
CDR3 DNA: TGCGCCAGCAGCTTGGATTCATCAGGGGGCGCGAAGACCCAGTACTTC

clone size: -
D gene: TRBD2
J gene: TRBJ2-3
V gene: TRBV10-3
CDR3 protein: CAAVPGLAGVSTDTQYF
CDR3 DNA: TGTGCCGCGGTGCCGGGACTAGCGGGCGTTAGCACAGATACGCAGTATTTT